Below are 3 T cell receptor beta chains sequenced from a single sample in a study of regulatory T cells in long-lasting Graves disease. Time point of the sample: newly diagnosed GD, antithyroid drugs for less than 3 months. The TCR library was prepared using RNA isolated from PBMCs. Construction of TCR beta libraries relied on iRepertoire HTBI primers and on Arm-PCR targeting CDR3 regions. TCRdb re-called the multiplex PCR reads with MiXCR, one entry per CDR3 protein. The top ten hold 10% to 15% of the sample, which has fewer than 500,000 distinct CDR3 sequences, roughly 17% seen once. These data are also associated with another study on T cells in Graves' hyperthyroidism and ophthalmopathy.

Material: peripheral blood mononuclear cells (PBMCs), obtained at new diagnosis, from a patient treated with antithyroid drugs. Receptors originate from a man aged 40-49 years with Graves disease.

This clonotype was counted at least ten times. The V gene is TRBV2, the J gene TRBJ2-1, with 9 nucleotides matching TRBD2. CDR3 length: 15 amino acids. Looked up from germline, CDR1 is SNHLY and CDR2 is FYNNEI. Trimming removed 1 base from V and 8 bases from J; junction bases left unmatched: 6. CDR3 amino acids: CASSEGVSGSDEQFF. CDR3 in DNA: TGTGCCAGCAGTGAAGGGGTTAGCGGGAGTGATGAGCAGTTCTTC. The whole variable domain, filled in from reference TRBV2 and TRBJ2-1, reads EPEVTQTPSHQVTQMGQEVILRCVPISNHLYFYWYRQILGQKVEFLVSFYNNEISEKSEIFDDQFSVERPDGSNFTLKIRSTKLEDSAMYFCASSEGVSGSDEQFFGPGTRLTVL.

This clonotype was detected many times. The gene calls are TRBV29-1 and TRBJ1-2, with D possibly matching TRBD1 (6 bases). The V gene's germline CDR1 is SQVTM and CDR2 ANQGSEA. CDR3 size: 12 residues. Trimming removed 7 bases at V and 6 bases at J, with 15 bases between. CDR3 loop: CSAKDSLNGYTF. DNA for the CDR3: TGCAGCGCCAAGGACAGTCTTAATGGCTACACCTTC.

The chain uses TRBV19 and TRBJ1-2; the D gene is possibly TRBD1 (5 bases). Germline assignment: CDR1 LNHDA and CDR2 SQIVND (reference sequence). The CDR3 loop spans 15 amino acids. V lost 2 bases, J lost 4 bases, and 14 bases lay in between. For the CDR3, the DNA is TGTGCCAGTAGTATAACAGGTCGAACCATCTATGGCTACACCTTC. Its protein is CASSITGRTIYGYTF.